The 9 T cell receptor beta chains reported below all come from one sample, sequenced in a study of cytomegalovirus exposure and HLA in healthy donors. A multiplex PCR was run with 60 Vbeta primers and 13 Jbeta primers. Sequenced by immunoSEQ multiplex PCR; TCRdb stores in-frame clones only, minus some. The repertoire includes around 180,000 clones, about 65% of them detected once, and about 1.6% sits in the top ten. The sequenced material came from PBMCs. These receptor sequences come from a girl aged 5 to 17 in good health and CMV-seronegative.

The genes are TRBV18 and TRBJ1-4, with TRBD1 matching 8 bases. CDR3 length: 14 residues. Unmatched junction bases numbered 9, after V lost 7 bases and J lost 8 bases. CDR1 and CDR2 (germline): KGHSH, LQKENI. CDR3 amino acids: CASFPGTGKEKLFF. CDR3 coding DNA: TGTGCCAGCTTTCCCGGGACAGGCAAAGAAAAACTGTTTTTT.

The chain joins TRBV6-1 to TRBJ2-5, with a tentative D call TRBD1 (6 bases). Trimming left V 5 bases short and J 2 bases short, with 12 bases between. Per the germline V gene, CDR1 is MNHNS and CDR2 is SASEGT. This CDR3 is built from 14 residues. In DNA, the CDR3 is TGTGCCAGCAGTAATTATGGACAGCAAGAGACCCAGTACTTC. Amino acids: CASSNYGQQETQYF.

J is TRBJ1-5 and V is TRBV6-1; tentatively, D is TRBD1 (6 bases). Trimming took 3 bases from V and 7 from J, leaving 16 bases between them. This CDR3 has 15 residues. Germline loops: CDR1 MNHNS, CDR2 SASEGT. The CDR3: CASSESGGLVQPQHF. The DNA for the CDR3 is TGTGCCAGCAGTGAGAGCGGGGGGCTAGTCCAGCCCCAGCATTTT.

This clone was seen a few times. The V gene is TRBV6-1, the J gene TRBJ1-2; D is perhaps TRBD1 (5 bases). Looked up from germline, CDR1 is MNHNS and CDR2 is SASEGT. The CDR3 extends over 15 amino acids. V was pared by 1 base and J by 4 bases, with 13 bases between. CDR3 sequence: CASSEDWAGLYGYTF. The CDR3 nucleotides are TGTGCCAGCAGTGAAGATTGGGCAGGGCTCTATGGCTACACCTTC.

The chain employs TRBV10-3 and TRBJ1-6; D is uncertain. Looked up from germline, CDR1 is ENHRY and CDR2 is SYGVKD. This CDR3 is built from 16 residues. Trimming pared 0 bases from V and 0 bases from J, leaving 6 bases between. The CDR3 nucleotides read TGTGCCATCAGTGAGTCATTGAGCTCCTATAATTCACCCCTCCACTTT. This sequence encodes CAISESLSSYNSPLHF.

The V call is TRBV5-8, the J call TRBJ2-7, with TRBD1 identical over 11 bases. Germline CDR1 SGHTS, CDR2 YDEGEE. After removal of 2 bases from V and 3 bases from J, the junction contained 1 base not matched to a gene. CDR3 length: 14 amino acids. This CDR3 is CASSFGTGGYEQYF. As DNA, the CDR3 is TGTGCCAGCAGCTTTGGGACAGGGGGCTACGAGCAGTACTTC.

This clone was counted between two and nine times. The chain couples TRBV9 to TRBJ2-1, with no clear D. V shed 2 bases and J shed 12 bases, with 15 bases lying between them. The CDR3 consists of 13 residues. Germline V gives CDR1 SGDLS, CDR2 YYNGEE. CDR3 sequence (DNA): TGTGCCAGCAGCGTTCCAACCTCGAACAGGCAGTTCTTC. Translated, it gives CASSVPTSNRQFF.

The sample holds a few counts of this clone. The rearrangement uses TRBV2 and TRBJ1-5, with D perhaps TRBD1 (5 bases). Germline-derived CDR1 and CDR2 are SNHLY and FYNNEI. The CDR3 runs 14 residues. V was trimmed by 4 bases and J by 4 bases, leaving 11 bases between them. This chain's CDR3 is CASSGLGANQPQHF. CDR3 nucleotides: TGTGCCAGCAGTGGGCTTGGGGCTAATCAGCCCCAGCATTTT.

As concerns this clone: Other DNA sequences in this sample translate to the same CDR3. CDR3 DNA: TGTGCCAGCAGCTTAGGACAGGGGCGATCCTACGAGCAGTACTTC. Translating gives CASSLGQGRSYEQYF. J is TRBJ2-7 and V is TRBV5-4, with 9 bases that match TRBD1. Germline V gene lookup returns CDR1 SGHNT and CDR2 YYREEE (reference sequence). V lost 2 bases, J lost 1 base, and 4 bases stayed unmatched. The CDR3 consists of 15 residues.